The clone carrying this TCR beta chain was observed a handful of times. Using immunoSEQ multiplex PCR, the repertoire was profiled, and TCRdb retains in-frame clones only, with some absent. The sample has about a million clones; 70% to 80% are singletons. The sample is drawn from a study of shared clonotypes between healthy human individuals. The sequence was obtained from a man aged 18-30 years in good health. Some clones in this sample may be carry-over from other donors' samples. Sequencing was done on a sample of memory CD4+ T cells from PBMCs. Regarding subset: CD45RA-negative fraction.

The CDR3 sequence: CASGGVSGNTIYF. The CDR3 DNA reads as TGTGCCAGCGGGGGAGTTTCTGGAAACACCATATATTTT. The chain employs TRBV2 and TRBJ1-3; tentatively, D is TRBD1 (5 bases). Per the germline V gene, CDR1 is SNHLY and CDR2 is FYNNEI. Trimming took off 8 bases at V and 1 base at J, with 9 bases between the two ends. The CDR3 loop spans 13 amino acids.